This T cell receptor beta chain is from a study of cytomegalovirus exposure and HLA in healthy donors. Study-level findings and limits: The study listed about 150 cytomegalovirus-associated TCR beta chains.

This PCR relied on a set of 60 Vbeta primers and 13 Jbeta primers. Clones were sequenced by immunoSEQ multiplex PCR, and TCRdb holds only the in-frame ones, with some missing. The data contain around 39,000 clones, 50% to 75% of them seen just once; the ten biggest clones take up around 8.7%. The V end lost 5 bases, the J end lost 2 bases, and 4 bases lay between the germline ends. Germline V gives CDR1 SGHVS, CDR2 FNYEAQ. This CDR3 comprises 12 residues. Regarding this clone: Antigen: not known.

This TCR derives from a human donor in good health. The sequenced sample was PBMCs. This rearrangement joins TRBV7-6 to TRBJ1-3; D remains unclear. The chain's CDR3 is CASSPTGNTIYF. The CDR3, as DNA: TGTGCCAGCAGCCCTACTGGAAACACCATATATTTT.